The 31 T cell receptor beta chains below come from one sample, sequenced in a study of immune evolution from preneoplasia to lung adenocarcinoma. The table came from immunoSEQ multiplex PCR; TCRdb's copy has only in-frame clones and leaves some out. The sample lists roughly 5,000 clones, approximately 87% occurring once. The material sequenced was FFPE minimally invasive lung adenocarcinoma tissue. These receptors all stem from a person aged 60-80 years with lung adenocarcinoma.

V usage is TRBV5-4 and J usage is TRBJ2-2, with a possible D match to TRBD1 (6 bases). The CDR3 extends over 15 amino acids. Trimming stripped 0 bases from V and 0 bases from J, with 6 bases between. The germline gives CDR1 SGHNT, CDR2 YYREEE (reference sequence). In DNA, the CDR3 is TGTGCCAGCAGCTTGGACAGGGCGAACACCGGGGAGCTGTTTTTT. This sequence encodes CASSLDRANTGELFF.

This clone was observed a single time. This chain's CDR3 is CASSQSDGGASYSNQPQHF. The CDR3 coding sequence is TGCGCCAGCAGCCAATCGGACGGTGGGGCTTCATATAGCAATCAGCCCCAGCATTTT. V gene TRBV4-1 combines with J gene TRBJ1-5, with D maybe TRBD1 (5 bases). With 2 bases removed from V and 0 bases from J, the gap between germline ends came to 20 bases. CDR1 is MGHRA, CDR2 YSYEKL, per germline. The CDR3 sequence is 19 residues long.

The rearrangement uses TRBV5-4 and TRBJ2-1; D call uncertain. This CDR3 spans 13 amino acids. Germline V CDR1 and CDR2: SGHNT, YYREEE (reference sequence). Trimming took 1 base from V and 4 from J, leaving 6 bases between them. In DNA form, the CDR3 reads TGTGCCAGCAGCTTGACGGAATACAATGAGCAGTTCTTC. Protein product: CASSLTEYNEQFF.

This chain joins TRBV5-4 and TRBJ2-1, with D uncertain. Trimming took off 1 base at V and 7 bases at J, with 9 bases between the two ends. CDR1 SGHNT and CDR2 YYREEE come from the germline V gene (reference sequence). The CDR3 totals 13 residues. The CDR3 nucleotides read TGTGCCAGCAGCTTGTTGAAAGGGAATGAGCAGTTCTTC. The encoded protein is CASSLLKGNEQFF.

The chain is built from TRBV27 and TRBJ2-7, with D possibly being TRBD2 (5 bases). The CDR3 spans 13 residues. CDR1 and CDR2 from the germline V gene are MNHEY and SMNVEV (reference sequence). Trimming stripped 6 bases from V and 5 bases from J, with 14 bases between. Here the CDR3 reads CASRHTSNHEQYF. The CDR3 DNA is TGTGCCAGCAGACACACTAGTAACCACGAGCAGTACTTC.

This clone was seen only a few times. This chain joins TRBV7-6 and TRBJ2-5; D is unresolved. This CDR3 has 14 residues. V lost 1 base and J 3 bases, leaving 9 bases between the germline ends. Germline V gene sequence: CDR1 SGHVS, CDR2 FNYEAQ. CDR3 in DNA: TGTGCCAGCAGCTTAGTCCCGCCAAAAGAGACCCAGTACTTC. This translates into CASSLVPPKETQYF.

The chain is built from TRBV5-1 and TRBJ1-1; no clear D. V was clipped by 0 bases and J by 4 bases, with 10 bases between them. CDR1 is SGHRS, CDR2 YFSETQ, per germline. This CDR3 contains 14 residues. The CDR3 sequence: CASSLDGEGTEAFF. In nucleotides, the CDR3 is TGCGCCAGCAGCTTGGACGGGGAGGGCACTGAAGCTTTCTTT.

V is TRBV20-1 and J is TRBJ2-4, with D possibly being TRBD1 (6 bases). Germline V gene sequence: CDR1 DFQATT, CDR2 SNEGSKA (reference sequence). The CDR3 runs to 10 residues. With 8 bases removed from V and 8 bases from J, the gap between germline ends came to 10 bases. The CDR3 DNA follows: TGCAGTTGGGGGCGGGACATTCAGTACTTC. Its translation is CSWGRDIQYF.

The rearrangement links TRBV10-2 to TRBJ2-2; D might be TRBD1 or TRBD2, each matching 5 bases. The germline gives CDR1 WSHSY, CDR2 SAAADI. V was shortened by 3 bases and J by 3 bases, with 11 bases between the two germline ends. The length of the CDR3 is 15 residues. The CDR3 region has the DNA TGCGCCAGCAGTGATGGGACCAAATACACCGGGGAGCTGTTTTTT. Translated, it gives CASSDGTKYTGELFF.

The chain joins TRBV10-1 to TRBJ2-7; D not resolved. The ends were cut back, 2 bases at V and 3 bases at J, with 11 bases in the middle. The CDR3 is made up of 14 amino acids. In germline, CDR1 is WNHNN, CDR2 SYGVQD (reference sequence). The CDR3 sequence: CASSEGFLGYEQYF. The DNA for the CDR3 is TGCGCCAGCAGTGAGGGTTTCCTAGGCTACGAGCAGTACTTC.

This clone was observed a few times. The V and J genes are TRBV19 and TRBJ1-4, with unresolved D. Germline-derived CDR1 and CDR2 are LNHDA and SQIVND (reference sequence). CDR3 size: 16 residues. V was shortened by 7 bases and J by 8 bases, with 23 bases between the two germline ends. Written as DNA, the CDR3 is TGTGCCAGTACTATGAGTCCCGGGTACTTGGGAGAAAAACTGTTTTTT. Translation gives CASTMSPGYLGEKLFF.

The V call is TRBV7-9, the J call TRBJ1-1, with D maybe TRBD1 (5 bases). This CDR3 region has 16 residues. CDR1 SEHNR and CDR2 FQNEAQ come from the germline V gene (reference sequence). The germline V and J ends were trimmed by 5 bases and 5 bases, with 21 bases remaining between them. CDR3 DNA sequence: TGTGCCAGCAGCCAAAGCGGGGGAGGGAGAGAAACTGAAGCTTTCTTT. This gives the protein CASSQSGGGRETEAFF.

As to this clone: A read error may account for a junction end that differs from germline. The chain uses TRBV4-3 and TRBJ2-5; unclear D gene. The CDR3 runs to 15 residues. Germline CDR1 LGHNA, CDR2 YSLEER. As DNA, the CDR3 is TGCGCCAGCGGCCAAAGAGGAGTAGCTGGGGAGACCCAGTACTTC. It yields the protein CASGQRGVAGETQYF.

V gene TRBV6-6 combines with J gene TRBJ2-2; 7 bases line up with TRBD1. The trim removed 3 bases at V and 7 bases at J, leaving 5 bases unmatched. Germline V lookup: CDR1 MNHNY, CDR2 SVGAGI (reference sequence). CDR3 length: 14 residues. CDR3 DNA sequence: TGTGCCAGCAGTTATGACTCAGGGGGCGGGGAGCTGTTTTTT. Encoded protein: CASSYDSGGGELFF.

The CDR3 DNA reads TGCGCCAGCAGCCAATGGCAGGGAGATACGCAGTATTTT. Protein product: CASSQWQGDTQYF. The rearrangement links TRBV4-1 to TRBJ2-3, with a weak D call TRBD1 (5 bases). The CDR3 loop spans 13 amino acids. In germline, CDR1 is MGHRA, CDR2 YSYEKL. V dropped 2 bases and J dropped 5 bases, with 8 bases sitting between them.

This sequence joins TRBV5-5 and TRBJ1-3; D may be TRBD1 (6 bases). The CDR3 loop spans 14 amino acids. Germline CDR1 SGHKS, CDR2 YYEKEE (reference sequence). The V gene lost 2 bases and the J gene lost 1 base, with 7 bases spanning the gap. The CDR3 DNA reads TGTGCCAGCAGCTTAACAGGGTCTGGAAACACCATATATTTT. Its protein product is CASSLTGSGNTIYF.

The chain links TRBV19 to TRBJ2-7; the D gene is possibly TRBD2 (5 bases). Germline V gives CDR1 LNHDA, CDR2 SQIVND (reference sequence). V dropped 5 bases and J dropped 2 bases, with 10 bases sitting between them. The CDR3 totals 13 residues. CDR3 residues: CASSAGRTYEQYF. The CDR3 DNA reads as TGTGCCAGTAGTGCGGGCCGAACCTACGAGCAGTACTTC.

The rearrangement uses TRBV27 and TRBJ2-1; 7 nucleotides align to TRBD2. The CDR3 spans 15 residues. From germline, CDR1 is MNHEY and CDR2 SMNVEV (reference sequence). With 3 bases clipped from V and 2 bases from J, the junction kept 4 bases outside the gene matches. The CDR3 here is CASSFGGGAYNEQFF. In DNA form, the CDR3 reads TGTGCCAGCAGTTTTGGTGGGGGGGCCTACAATGAGCAGTTCTTC.

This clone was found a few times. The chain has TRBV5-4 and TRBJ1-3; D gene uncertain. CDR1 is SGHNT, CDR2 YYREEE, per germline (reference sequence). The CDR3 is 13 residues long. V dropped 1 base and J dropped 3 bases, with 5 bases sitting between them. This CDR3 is CASSLLDGNTIYF. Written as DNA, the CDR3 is TGTGCCAGCAGCTTGCTAGATGGAAACACCATATATTTT.

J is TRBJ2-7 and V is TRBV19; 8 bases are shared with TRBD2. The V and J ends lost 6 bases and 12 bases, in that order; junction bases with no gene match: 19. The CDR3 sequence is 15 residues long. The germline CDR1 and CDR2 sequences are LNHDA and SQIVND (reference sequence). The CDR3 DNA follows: TGTGCCAGTAGGATAAAAGCGGGGGACGGAACGGGGGTGTACTTC. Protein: CASRIKAGDGTGVYF.

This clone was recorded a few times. Here the CDR3 reads CASTQGKVGYGYTF. The CDR3 DNA follows: TGTGCCAGCACCCAGGGGAAGGTTGGCTATGGCTACACCTTC. The rearrangement joins TRBV13 to TRBJ1-2, with D maybe TRBD1 (6 bases). The germline V and J ends were trimmed by 7 bases and 4 bases, with 16 bases remaining between them. The CDR3 consists of 14 residues. From germline, CDR1 is PRHDT and CDR2 FYEKMQ (reference sequence).

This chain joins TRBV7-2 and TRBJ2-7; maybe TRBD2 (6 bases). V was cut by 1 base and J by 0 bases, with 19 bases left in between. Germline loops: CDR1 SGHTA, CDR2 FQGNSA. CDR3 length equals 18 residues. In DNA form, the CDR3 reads TGTGCCAGCAGCTTAGGCGTAACTAGCTATAGGTTCTCCTACGAGCAGTACTTC. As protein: CASSLGVTSYRFSYEQYF.

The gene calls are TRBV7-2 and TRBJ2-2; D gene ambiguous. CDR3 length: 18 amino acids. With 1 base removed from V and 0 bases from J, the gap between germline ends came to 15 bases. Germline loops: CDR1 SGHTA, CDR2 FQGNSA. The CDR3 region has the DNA TGTGCCAGCAGCTTAGATGTTTGGCAGTTCGCGAACACCGGGGAGCTGTTTTTT. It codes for CASSLDVWQFANTGELFF. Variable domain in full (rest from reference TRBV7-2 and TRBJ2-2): GAGVSQSPSNKVTEKGKDVELRCDPISGHTALYWYRQSLGQGLEFLIYFQGNSAPDKSGLPSDRFSAERTGGSVSTLTIQRTQQEDSAVYLCASSLDVWQFANTGELFFGEGSRLTVL.

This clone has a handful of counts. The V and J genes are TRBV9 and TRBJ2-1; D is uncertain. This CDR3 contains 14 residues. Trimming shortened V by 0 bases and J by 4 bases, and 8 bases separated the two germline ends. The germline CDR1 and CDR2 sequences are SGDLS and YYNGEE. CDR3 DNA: TGTGCCAGCAGCGTAGCGGTAGGTTACAATGAGCAGTTCTTC. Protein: CASSVAVGYNEQFF.

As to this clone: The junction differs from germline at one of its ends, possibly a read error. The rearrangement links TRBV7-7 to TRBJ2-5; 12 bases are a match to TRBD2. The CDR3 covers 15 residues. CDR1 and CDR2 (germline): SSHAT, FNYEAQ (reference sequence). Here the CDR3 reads CASSPTTSGGETQYF. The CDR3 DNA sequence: TGTGCTAGCAGTCCAACGACTAGCGGGGGAGAGACCCAGTACTTC.

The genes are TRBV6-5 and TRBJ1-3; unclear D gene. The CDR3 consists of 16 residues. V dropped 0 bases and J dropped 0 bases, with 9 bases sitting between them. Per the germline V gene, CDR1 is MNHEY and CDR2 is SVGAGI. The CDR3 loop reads CASSYSTGLSGNTIYF. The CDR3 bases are TGTGCCAGCAGTTACTCGACCGGTCTCTCTGGAAACACCATATATTTT.

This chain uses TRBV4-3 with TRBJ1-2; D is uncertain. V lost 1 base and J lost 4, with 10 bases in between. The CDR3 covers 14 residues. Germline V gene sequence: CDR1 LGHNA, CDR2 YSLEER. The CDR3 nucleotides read TGCGCCAGCAGCCAAGTGGCGGATCTCTATGGCTACACCTTC. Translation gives CASSQVADLYGYTF.

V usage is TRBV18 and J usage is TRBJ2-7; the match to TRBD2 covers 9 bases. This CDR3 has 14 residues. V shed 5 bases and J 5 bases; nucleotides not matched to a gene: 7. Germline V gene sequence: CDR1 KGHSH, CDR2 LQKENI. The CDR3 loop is CASSGLAGSHEQYF. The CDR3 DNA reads TGTGCCAGCTCAGGGCTAGCGGGGTCCCACGAGCAGTACTTC.

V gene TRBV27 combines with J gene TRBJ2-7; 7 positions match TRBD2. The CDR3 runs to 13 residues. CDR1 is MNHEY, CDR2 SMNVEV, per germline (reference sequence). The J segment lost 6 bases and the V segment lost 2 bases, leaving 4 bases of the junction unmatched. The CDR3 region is CASSLAGRGEQYF. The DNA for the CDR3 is TGTGCCAGCAGTTTAGCAGGGAGGGGCGAGCAGTACTTC.

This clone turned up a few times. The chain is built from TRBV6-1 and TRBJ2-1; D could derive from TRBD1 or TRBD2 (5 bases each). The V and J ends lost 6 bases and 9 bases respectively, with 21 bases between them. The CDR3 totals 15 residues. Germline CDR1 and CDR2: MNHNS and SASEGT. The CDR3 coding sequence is TGTGCCAGCAGCGGATTGCGAGGGGCTGGCGGTGAGCAGTTCTTC. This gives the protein CASSGLRGAGGEQFF.

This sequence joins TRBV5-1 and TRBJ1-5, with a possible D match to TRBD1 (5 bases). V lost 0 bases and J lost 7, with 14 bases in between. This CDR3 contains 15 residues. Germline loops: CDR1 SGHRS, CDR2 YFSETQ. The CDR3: CASSLEGRDEQPQHF. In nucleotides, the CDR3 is TGCGCCAGCAGCTTGGAGGGCAGGGATGAGCAGCCCCAGCATTTT.